Below are 25 T cell receptor beta chains sequenced from a single sample in a study of beta chain features in type 1 diabetes. What was sequenced were expressed TCRB transcripts, since all of the isolated RNA had been reverse transcribed. Here immunoSEQ multiplex PCR was the method, and the copy in TCRdb shows in-frame clones only, minus some. The sample includes around 130,000 clones, 9% seen only once; the top ten take under 0.9%. The antigens of these receptors remain unknown. Study outcomes and limitations: All four CD4+ subsets from Type 1 diabetes patients carried moderately but significantly shorter TCRB CDR3s.

Sequenced input: central memory CD4+ T cells from blood. The receptors stem from a man younger than 45 with type 1 diabetes.

This clone was detected only a few times. The chain has TRBV6-1 and TRBJ1-2; D may be TRBD1 (6 bases). V lost 0 bases, J lost 4 bases, and 9 bases lay in between. CDR3 length: 14 residues. Per germline, CDR1 MNHNS and CDR2 SASEGT. The CDR3 is CASSEAGQSYGYTF. CDR3 coding DNA: TGTGCCAGCAGTGAAGCCGGACAGAGCTATGGCTACACCTTC.

The CDR3 sequence is CASSSDAWATGPQHF. DNA of the CDR3: TGTGCCAGCAGTTCTGACGCGTGGGCCACTGGGCCCCAGCATTTT. The J gene is TRBJ1-5, the V gene TRBV6-5; D unclear. The CDR3 spans 15 residues. Germline CDR1 is MNHEY and CDR2 is SVGAGI. Trimming pared 4 bases from V and 9 bases from J, leaving 19 bases between.

The rearrangement joins TRBV25-1 to TRBJ2-3; 7 bases match TRBD2. The V gene's germline CDR1 is MGHDK and CDR2 SYGVNS. The CDR3 runs 17 residues. With V trimmed by 5 bases and J by 2 bases, 13 bases remained unmatched. The CDR3 is CASSSMVRGTTTDTQYF. The CDR3 DNA reads as TGTGCCAGCAGTTCAATGGTGCGGGGGACCACCACAGATACGCAGTATTTT.

This sequence joins TRBV5-1 and TRBJ2-2, with 8 bases that match TRBD2. From germline, CDR1 is SGHRS and CDR2 YFSETQ. The CDR3 is 15 residues long. J was trimmed by 7 bases and V by 4 bases; bases with no gene match: 9. The CDR3 DNA is TGCGCCAGCAGCCCGGGGGGGCCTAAGGACGGGGAGCTGTTTTTT. Encoded protein: CASSPGGPKDGELFF. The full variable domain, in which reference TRBV5-1 and TRBJ2-2 provide the parts outside the CDR3, is KAGVTQTPRYLIKTRGQQVTLSCSPISGHRSVSWYQQTPGQGLQFLFEYFSETQRNKGNFPGRFSGRQFSNSRSEMNVSTLELGDSALYLCASSPGGPKDGELFFGEGSRLTVL.

This clone was detected a few times. This rearrangement joins TRBV11-1 to TRBJ2-1; 12 bases are shared with TRBD2. This CDR3 is built from 16 residues. Per the germline V gene, CDR1 is SGHAT and CDR2 is FQDESV (reference sequence). The V segment lost 1 base and the J segment 9 bases; nucleotides outside the gene matches: 7. The CDR3 nucleotides are TGTGCCAGCAGCTTAGTTTCTAGCGGGGGGGTAGGTGAGCAGTTCTTC. This encodes CASSLVSSGGVGEQFF.

The V call is TRBV6-5, the J call TRBJ2-7, with unresolved D. The CDR3 runs to 15 residues. Trimming took off 1 base at V and 0 bases at J, with 10 bases between the two ends. Germline CDR1 is MNHEY and CDR2 is SVGAGI. CDR3 coding DNA: TGTGCCAGCAGTTACTTCCCGGGTAGCTCCTACGAGCAGTACTTC. This encodes CASSYFPGSSYEQYF.

The J gene is TRBJ1-6, the V gene TRBV9; no reliable D call. This CDR3 has 15 residues. Between the trimmed V and J ends, which lost 3 bases and 3 bases, there was a span of 10 bases. Germline loops: CDR1 SGDLS, CDR2 YYNGEE. CDR3: CASSETTDYNSPLHF. DNA of the CDR3: TGTGCCAGCAGCGAGACTACCGACTATAATTCACCCCTCCACTTT.

This clone was observed a few times. V gene TRBV7-3 combines with J gene TRBJ1-2; D uncertain. Germline-derived CDR1 and CDR2 are SGHTA and FQGTGA. The CDR3 consists of 14 residues. Trimming took 2 bases from V and 4 from J, leaving 11 bases between them. The CDR3 nucleotides are TGTGCCAGCAGCTTAGACGTCGGACTCTATGGCTACACCTTC. Translating gives CASSLDVGLYGYTF.

Worth noting for this clone: Distinct nucleotide sequences in the sample also encode this CDR3. This rearrangement joins TRBV2 to TRBJ2-2; D call uncertain. V was pared by 4 bases and J by 1 base, with 4 bases between. Germline CDR1 is SNHLY and CDR2 is FYNNEI. The CDR3 extends over 13 amino acids. CDR3 DNA sequence: TGTGCCAGCAGTGGGCAGAACACCGGGGAGCTGTTTTTT. Amino acid sequence: CASSGQNTGELFF.

This chain links TRBV5-4 with TRBJ2-5; no firm D call. The CDR3 is 12 residues long. The germline V gene encodes CDR1 SGHNT and CDR2 YYREEE (reference sequence). The ends were cut back, 0 bases at V and 5 bases at J, with 5 bases in the middle. CDR3 nucleotides: TGTGCCAGCAGCTTGGAGGAGGAGACCCAGTACTTC. This sequence encodes CASSLEEETQYF.

The chain combines TRBV6-1 with TRBJ2-7; a possible D gene is TRBD1 (7 bases). Germline loops: CDR1 MNHNS, CDR2 SASEGT. CDR3 length: 13 amino acids. V was pared by 5 bases and J by 3 bases, with 11 bases between. The CDR3 DNA follows: TGTGCCAGCAGTTTTCAGGGGGGCTACGAGCAGTACTTC. It specifies CASSFQGGYEQYF.

The V and J genes are TRBV7-9 and TRBJ2-3; TRBD1 matches 7 bases. The length of the CDR3 is 14 residues. Germline CDR1 SEHNR, CDR2 FQNEAQ (reference sequence). V was clipped by 5 bases and J by 6 bases; unmatched bases: 8. The CDR3 DNA sequence: TGTGCCAGCAGCGCACCACAGGGGAAGGATACGCAGTATTTT. Its translation: CASSAPQGKDTQYF.

Only a few counts were recorded for this clone. The chain combines TRBV2 with TRBJ1-2, with D possibly being TRBD1 (6 bases). V shed 8 bases and J shed 7 bases, with 11 bases lying between them. This CDR3 contains 11 residues. CDR1 is SNHLY and CDR2 is FYNNEI in the germline V gene. The CDR3 coding sequence is TGTGCCAGCGTACAGGGTAGTGGCTACACCTTC. It encodes CASVQGSGYTF. Based on the CDR3 plus reference TRBV2 and TRBJ1-2, the full variable domain is EPEVTQTPSHQVTQMGQEVILRCVPISNHLYFYWYRQILGQKVEFLVSFYNNEISEKSEIFDDQFSVERPDGSNFTLKIRSTKLEDSAMYFCASVQGSGYTFGSGTRLTVV.

The rearrangement uses TRBV9 and TRBJ1-1, with a possible D match to TRBD1 (5 bases). The V and J ends lost 5 bases and 1 base respectively, with 18 bases between them. CDR1 and CDR2 (germline): SGDLS, YYNGEE. This CDR3 spans 16 amino acids. CDR3 sequence (DNA): TGTGCCAGCAGTCGTAGTATTGGGGCCGGGAACACTGAAGCTTTCTTT. Translation: CASSRSIGAGNTEAFF.

This clone was observed a handful of times. The chain links TRBV20-1 to TRBJ1-2, with a possible D match to TRBD1 (6 bases). The CDR3 totals 11 residues. Per the germline V gene, CDR1 is DFQATT and CDR2 is SNEGSKA (reference sequence). V shed 4 bases and J shed 8 bases, with 11 bases lying between them. CDR3 amino acids: CSANQGYGYTF. DNA of the CDR3: TGCAGTGCTAACCAGGGGTACGGCTACACCTTC.

This clone was seen more than once but under ten times. The J gene is TRBJ1-4, the V gene TRBV14; 9 bases fit TRBD1. CDR3 length: 14 residues. Losses at the gene ends were 5 bases for V and 6 bases for J; bases not matched to a gene: 4. The germline CDR1 and CDR2 sequences are SGHDN and FVKESK. The CDR3 sequence is CASSYGTGYEKLFF. The CDR3, as DNA: TGTGCCAGCAGCTATGGGACAGGGTATGAAAAACTGTTTTTT.

This clone was detected many times. The same CDR3 also results from other DNA sequences found in this sample. The rearrangement links TRBV7-2 to TRBJ2-5; D is uncertain. The CDR3 covers 14 residues. V shed 1 base and J shed 1 base, with 7 bases lying between them. Germline V CDR1 and CDR2: SGHTA, FQGNSA. The CDR3: CASSLGLAQETQYF. DNA for the CDR3: TGTGCCAGCAGCTTAGGACTGGCCCAAGAGACCCAGTACTTC.

This chain uses TRBV4-2 with TRBJ2-3; D unclear. CDR1 is LGHNA, CDR2 YNFKEQ, per germline. Trimming took off 1 base at V and 0 bases at J, with 5 bases between the two ends. CDR3 size: 14 residues. Written as DNA, the CDR3 is TGTGCCAGCAGCCAAGTGTCTAGCACAGATACGCAGTATTTT. It translates to CASSQVSSTDTQYF.

This clone was counted at least ten times. This chain links TRBV20-1 with TRBJ1-1, with unresolved D. Germline V gene sequence: CDR1 DFQATT, CDR2 SNEGSKA (reference sequence). This CDR3 contains 11 residues. V lost 5 bases to trimming and J lost 1 base, with 5 bases between them. The CDR3 spells CSASKNTEAFF. The CDR3 DNA follows: TGCAGTGCTTCCAAGAACACTGAAGCTTTCTTT.

The rearrangement uses TRBV6-5 and TRBJ1-3; TRBD1 might be the D (5 bases). The CDR3 runs to 13 residues. Trimming stripped 6 bases from V and 3 bases from J, with 9 bases between. Germline CDR1 MNHEY, CDR2 SVGAGI. CDR3 amino acids: CASRSGIGNTIYF. As DNA, the CDR3 is TGTGCCAGCAGGTCAGGGATTGGAAACACCATATATTTT.

This clone came up a few times. This sequence joins TRBV10-2 and TRBJ1-2, with TRBD1 matching over 9 bases. CDR3 length equals 13 residues. Germline loops: CDR1 WSHSY, CDR2 SAAADI. V gave up 7 bases and J gave up 5 bases; unmatched junction bases: 5. The CDR3 region is CASKAGTGYGYTF. The CDR3 region has the DNA TGCGCCAGCAAAGCCGGGACAGGGTATGGCTACACCTTC.

This clone occurred a few times. V and J are TRBV28 and TRBJ2-7; D is unclear. CDR1 and CDR2 from the germline V gene are MDHEN and SYDVKM. The CDR3 is 12 residues long. Trimming took off 4 bases at V and 0 bases at J, with 4 bases between the two ends. CDR3 in amino acids: CASSSSSYEQYF. CDR3 nucleotide sequence: TGTGCCAGCAGTTCGAGCTCCTACGAGCAGTACTTC.

V gene TRBV4-1 combines with J gene TRBJ1-1, with D perhaps matching TRBD1 (6 bases). CDR1 is MGHRA, CDR2 YSYEKL, per germline. Trimming pared 4 bases from V and 5 bases from J, leaving 14 bases between. The CDR3 is 14 amino acids. The CDR3 DNA is TGCGCCAGCAGCCGACAGGTCCTGGGGACTGAAGCTTTCTTT. Translation: CASSRQVLGTEAFF.

This clone was detected a few times. The rearrangement links TRBV19 to TRBJ2-7; 9 positions match TRBD2. The junction had 2 bases not matched to a gene; V was cut back by 5 bases and J by 0 bases. Per the germline V gene, CDR1 is LNHDA and CDR2 is SQIVND (reference sequence). The CDR3 is made up of 14 amino acids. The CDR3, as DNA: TGTGCCAGTAGTGAGACTAGCGGCTCCTACGAGCAGTACTTC. Amino acids: CASSETSGSYEQYF.

The rearrangement joins TRBV7-8 to TRBJ1-6; TRBD1 might be the D (6 bases). The CDR3 consists of 15 residues. Germline V CDR1 and CDR2: SGHVS, FQNEAQ. Between the trimmed V and J ends, which lost 2 bases and 10 bases, there was a span of 15 bases. This CDR3 reads CASSLTGRGQSPLHF. CDR3 bases: TGTGCCAGCAGCTTAACAGGGAGAGGGCAATCACCCCTCCACTTT. Filled out from reference TRBV7-8 and TRBJ1-6, the complete variable domain reads GAGVSQSPRYKVAKRGQDVALRCDPISGHVSLFWYQQALGQGPEFLTYFQNEAQLDKSGLPSDRFFAERPEGSVSTLKIQRTQQEDSAVYLCASSLTGRGQSPLHFGNGTRLTVT.